These T cell receptor beta chains were read from a single sample in a study of shared clonotypes between healthy human individuals. Profiled with immunoSEQ multiplex PCR; TCRdb holds only in-frame clones, not every one. The sample has approximately 530,000 clones, roughly 95% seen once. Sequenced input: naive CD4+ T cells sorted from blood. The receptors were sampled from a woman aged 30 to 39 in good health. The CDR3 runs from the conserved cysteine through the conserved F or W. A D gene is named only where the DNA matches it firmly. Part of the rows lack a size; the others show once, few, many or a class for expanded clones.

TRBV10-3	TRBD1	.	17	TRBJ2-7	CAISEEGLRDRNYEQYF	TGTGCCATCAGTGAGGAAGGTCTGAGGGACAGGAACTACGAGCAGTACTTC
TRBV25-1	.	.	15	TRBJ2-2	CASSDSRGAGGELFF	TGTGCCAGCAGTGATTCGAGGGGAGCCGGCGGGGAGCTGTTTTTT
TRBV28	TRBD1	.	16	TRBJ1-2	CASSKNGQGVSYGYTF	TGTGCCAGCAGTAAAAATGGACAGGGGGTGAGCTATGGCTACACCTTC
TRBV7-9	.	.	14	TRBJ1-1	CASSSVTVNTEAFF	TGTGCCAGCAGCTCCGTGACAGTGAACACTGAAGCTTTCTTT
TRBV2	TRBD1	.	13	TRBJ2-7	CVSSGQGAREQYF	TGTGTCAGCTCGGGACAGGGGGCGAGGGAGCAGTACTTC
TRBV28	.	.	12	TRBJ2-7	CASSLRGDEQYF	TGTGCCAGCAGTTTAAGAGGGGACGAGCAGTACTTC
TRBV10-3	TRBD1	.	15	TRBJ2-3	CAISEGRQGADTQYF	TGTGCCATCAGTGAAGGGAGACAGGGAGCAGATACGCAGTATTTT
TRBV11-2	.	.	15	TRBJ2-5	CASSLVGGYQETQYF	TGTGCCAGCAGCTTAGTTGGGGGATACCAAGAGACCCAGTACTTC
TRBV11-2	TRBD1	.	17	TRBJ2-2	CASSPRPGTGRTGELFF	TGTGCCAGCAGCCCACGGCCCGGGACAGGGCGGACAGGGGAGCTGTTTTTT
TRBV29-1	.	.	13	TRBJ2-2	CSARQENTGELFF	TGCAGCGCCAGACAGGAGAACACCGGGGAGCTGTTTTTT
TRBV5-1	TRBD1	.	16	TRBJ1-1	CASSDAWTGLVTEAFF	TGCGCCAGCAGCGATGCCTGGACAGGGTTGGTCACTGAAGCTTTCTTT
TRBV25-1	.	.	12	TRBJ1-3	CASMTLGNTIYF	TGTGCCAGCATGACCCTAGGAAACACCATATATTTT
TRBV2	.	.	12	TRBJ2-4	CASSDRGHIQYF	TGTGCCAGCAGTGACAGGGGTCACATTCAGTACTTC
TRBV11-2	.	.	15	TRBJ2-2	CASSLEITGAGELFF	TGTGCCAGCAGCTTAGAAATAACGGGGGCCGGGGAGCTGTTTTTT
TRBV28	TRBD1	.	13	TRBJ1-1	CASIPQGARYCFF	TGTGCCAGCATCCCTCAGGGGGCGCGGTATTGTTTCTTT
TRBV28	TRBD1	.	15	TRBJ2-7	CASSGPGTASYEQYF	TGTGCCAGCAGTGGGCCGGGGACAGCCTCCTACGAGCAGTACTTC
TRBV11-1	.	.	15	TRBJ2-7	CASSIEGPGAHEQYF	TGTGCCAGCAGCATCGAGGGCCCAGGGGCCCACGAGCAGTACTTC
TRBV9	.	.	15	TRBJ2-2	CASSVDSHITGELFF	TGTGCCAGCAGCGTAGATAGCCACATCACCGGGGAGCTGTTTTTT
TRBV28	TRBD1	.	14	TRBJ1-5	CASSLAGGVQPQHF	TGTGCCAGCAGTCTAGCAGGGGGAGTACAGCCCCAGCATTTT
TRBV15	.	.	13	TRBJ2-7	CATSRVYSTEQYF	TGTGCCACCAGCAGAGTTTATAGTACCGAGCAGTACTTC
TRBV5-5	TRBD2	.	15	TRBJ2-1	CASSLGLAGGYEQFF	TGTGCCAGCAGCTTGGGGCTAGCGGGAGGATATGAGCAGTTCTTC
TRBV30	.	.	15	TRBJ1-5	CAWSVQGNSNQPQHF	TGTGCCTGGAGTGTTCAGGGTAATAGCAATCAGCCCCAGCATTTT
TRBV18	.	.	14	TRBJ2-7	CASSPFRRLHEQYF	TGTGCCAGCTCACCATTCCGCCGGCTTCACGAGCAGTACTTC
TRBV4-2	.	.	12	TRBJ2-7	CASSQVGYEQYF	TGTGCCAGCAGCCAAGTCGGGTACGAGCAGTACTTC
TRBV5-5	.	once	12	TRBJ1-2	CASSPDDYGYTF	TGTGCCAGCAGCCCGGACGATTATGGCTACACCTTC
TRBV28	.	once	16	TRBJ1-1	CASSSGRQVTNTEAFF	TGTGCCAGCAGTTCCGGGCGACAGGTGACGAACACTGAAGCTTTCTTT
TRBV9	.	.	14	TRBJ1-1	CASSGQTGNTEAFF	TGTGCCAGCAGCGGTCAGACAGGGAACACTGAAGCTTTCTTT
TRBV15	TRBD2	.	15	TRBJ2-2	CATRLAGVNTGELFF	TGTGCCACCAGACTAGCGGGAGTGAACACCGGGGAGCTGTTTTTT
TRBV29-1	.	.	14	TRBJ1-4	CSVGGSSNNEKLFF	TGCAGCGTTGGAGGGTCCTCCAATAATGAAAAACTGTTTTTT
TRBV5-6	.	once	13	TRBJ1-2	CASSRESNYGYTF	TGTGCCAGCAGCAGGGAGTCGAACTATGGCTACACCTTC
TRBV18	.	.	14	TRBJ1-1	CASSPGRGKTEAFF	TGTGCCAGCTCACCTGGGCGGGGGAAGACTGAAGCTTTCTTT
TRBV5-1	TRBD2	.	15	TRBJ2-4	CASSLERESENIQYF	TGCGCCAGCAGCTTGGAGCGGGAGTCGGAAAACATTCAGTACTTC
TRBV4-2	TRBD2	once	15	TRBJ2-1	CASSQKVSGYNEQFF	TGTGCCAGCAGCCAAAAAGTTAGCGGGTACAATGAGCAGTTCTTC
TRBV7-6	TRBD2	.	16	TRBJ2-7	CASSLDVAGAHGEQYF	TGTGCCAGCAGCTTAGACGTAGCGGGGGCCCATGGCGAGCAGTACTTC
TRBV27	TRBD2	.	16	TRBJ2-1	CASCPLSGRAHNEQFF	TGTGCCAGCTGCCCCTTGAGCGGGAGGGCCCACAATGAGCAGTTCTTC
TRBV5-4	.	once	14	TRBJ2-3	CASRRSGPVDTQYF	TGTGCCAGCAGGAGGTCGGGACCTGTAGATACGCAGTATTTT
TRBV19	TRBD2	.	15	TRBJ2-3	CASSSGRAGTDTQYF	TGTGCCAGTAGTAGCGGGAGGGCCGGCACAGATACGCAGTATTTT
TRBV18	.	.	17	TRBJ1-4	CASSQGSMAGLNEKLFF	TGTGCCAGCTCACAAGGTTCCATGGCGGGCCTTAATGAAAAACTGTTTTTT
TRBV5-6	TRBD2	.	15	TRBJ2-1	CASRARAGGPYEQFF	TGTGCCAGCAGAGCCCGAGCGGGAGGGCCGTACGAGCAGTTCTTC
TRBV5-1	TRBD2	.	16	TRBJ2-5	CASSGPSGSDQETQYF	TGCGCCAGCAGCGGTCCTAGCGGGAGTGACCAAGAGACCCAGTACTTC
TRBV2	.	.	14	TRBJ1-2	CASSRTENNYGYTF	TGTGCCAGCAGTAGGACGGAGAATAACTATGGCTACACCTTC
TRBV7-2	.	.	13	TRBJ1-1	CASSLARLTEAFF	TGTGCCAGCAGCTTAGCCAGGTTGACTGAAGCTTTCTTT
TRBV10-1	.	once	15	TRBJ2-5	CASPSSLWGMETQYF	TGCGCCAGTCCTTCTTCTCTGTGGGGGATGGAGACCCAGTACTTC
TRBV25-1	.	.	18	TRBJ2-6	CASSGRTEVNSGANVLTF	TGTGCCAGCAGTGGCAGGACAGAAGTAAACTCTGGGGCCAACGTCCTGACTTTC
TRBV28	.	.	18	TRBJ2-2	CASTAPGASETNTGELFF	TGTGCCAGCACCGCACCCGGGGCTAGCGAGACGAACACCGGGGAGCTGTTTTTT
TRBV10-2	.	.	14	TRBJ1-5	CASTPGGGFQPQHF	TGCGCCAGCACCCCCGGGGGGGGGTTTCAGCCCCAGCATTTT
TRBV11-2	TRBD1	.	12	TRBJ2-3	CASSKRQGTQYF	TGTGCCAGCAGCAAAAGACAGGGGACGCAGTATTTT
TRBV11-2	.	.	16	TRBJ2-7	CASSLVPGPPSYEQYF	TGTGCCAGCAGCTTAGTGCCCGGGCCCCCCTCCTACGAGCAGTACTTC
TRBV15	TRBD1	.	13	TRBJ1-2	CATSSDRAYGYTF	TGTGCCACCAGCAGCGACAGGGCCTATGGCTACACCTTC
TRBV6-5	TRBD2	.	14	TRBJ2-7	CASSSVTSGYEQYF	TGTGCCAGCAGTTCGGTGACTAGCGGATACGAGCAGTACTTC
TRBV10-3	TRBD1	.	12	TRBJ1-5	CAIGTVNQPQHF	TGTGCCATTGGGACAGTCAATCAGCCCCAGCATTTT
TRBV29-1	TRBD2	.	15	TRBJ2-5	CSVFRLAGVEETQYF	TGCAGCGTTTTTAGGCTAGCGGGAGTTGAAGAGACCCAGTACTTC
TRBV27	TRBD1	.	14	TRBJ1-5	CASSKTGANQPQHF	TGTGCCAGCAGTAAAACAGGGGCCAATCAGCCCCAGCATTTT